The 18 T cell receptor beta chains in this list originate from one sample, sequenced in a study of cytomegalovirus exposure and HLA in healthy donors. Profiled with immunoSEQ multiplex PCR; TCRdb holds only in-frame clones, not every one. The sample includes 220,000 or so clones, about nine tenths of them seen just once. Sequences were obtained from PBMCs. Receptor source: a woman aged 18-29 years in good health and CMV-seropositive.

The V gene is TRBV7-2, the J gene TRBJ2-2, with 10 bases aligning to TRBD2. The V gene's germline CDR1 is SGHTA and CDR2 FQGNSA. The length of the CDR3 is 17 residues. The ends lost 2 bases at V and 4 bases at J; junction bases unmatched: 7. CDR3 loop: CASSLMASGRLTGELFF. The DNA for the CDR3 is TGTGCCAGCAGCTTAATGGCTAGCGGGAGACTCACCGGGGAGCTGTTTTTT.

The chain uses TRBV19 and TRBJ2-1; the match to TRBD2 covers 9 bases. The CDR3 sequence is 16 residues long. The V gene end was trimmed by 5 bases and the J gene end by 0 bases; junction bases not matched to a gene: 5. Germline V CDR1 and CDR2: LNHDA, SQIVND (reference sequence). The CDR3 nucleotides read TGTGCCAGTAGTCTAAGCGGGAGGAGCTCCTACAATGAGCAGTTCTTC. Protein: CASSLSGRSSYNEQFF.

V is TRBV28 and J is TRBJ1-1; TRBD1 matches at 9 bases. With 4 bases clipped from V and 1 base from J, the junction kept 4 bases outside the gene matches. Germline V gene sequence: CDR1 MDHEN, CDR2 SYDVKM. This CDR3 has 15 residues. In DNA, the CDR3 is TGTGCCAGCAGTTGGGGACAGGGAGGGAACACTGAAGCTTTCTTT. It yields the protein CASSWGQGGNTEAFF.

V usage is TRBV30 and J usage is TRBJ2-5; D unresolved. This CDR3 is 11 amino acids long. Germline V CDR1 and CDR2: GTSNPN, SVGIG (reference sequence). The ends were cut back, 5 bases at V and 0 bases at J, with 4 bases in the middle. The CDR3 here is CAWGDQETQYF. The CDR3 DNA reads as TGTGCCTGGGGAGACCAAGAGACCCAGTACTTC.

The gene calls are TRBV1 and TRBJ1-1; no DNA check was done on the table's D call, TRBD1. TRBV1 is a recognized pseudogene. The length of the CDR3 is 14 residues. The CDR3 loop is CTSSQLGVRPEAFF. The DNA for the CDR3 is TGCACCAGCAGCCAGTTAGGGGTTAGGCCTGAAGCTTTCTTT.

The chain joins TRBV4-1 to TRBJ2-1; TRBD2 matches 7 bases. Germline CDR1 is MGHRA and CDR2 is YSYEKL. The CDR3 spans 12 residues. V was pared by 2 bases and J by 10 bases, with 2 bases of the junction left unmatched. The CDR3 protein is CASSQTLAEQFF. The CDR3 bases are TGCGCCAGCAGCCAAACACTAGCGGAGCAGTTCTTC.

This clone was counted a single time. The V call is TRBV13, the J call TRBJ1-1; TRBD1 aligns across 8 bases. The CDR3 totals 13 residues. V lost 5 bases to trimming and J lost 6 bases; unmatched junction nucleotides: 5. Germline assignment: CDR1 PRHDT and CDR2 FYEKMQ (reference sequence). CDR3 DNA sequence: TGTGCCAGCAGCACAGGGGGGGGTTCTGAAGCTTTCTTT. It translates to CASSTGGGSEAFF.

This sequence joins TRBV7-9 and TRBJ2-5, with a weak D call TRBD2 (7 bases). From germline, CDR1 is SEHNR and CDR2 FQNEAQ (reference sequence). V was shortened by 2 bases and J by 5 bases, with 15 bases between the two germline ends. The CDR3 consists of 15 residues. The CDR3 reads CASSLRGIGGETQYF. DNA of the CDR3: TGTGCCAGCAGCTTAAGGGGGATCGGGGGGGAGACCCAGTACTTC.

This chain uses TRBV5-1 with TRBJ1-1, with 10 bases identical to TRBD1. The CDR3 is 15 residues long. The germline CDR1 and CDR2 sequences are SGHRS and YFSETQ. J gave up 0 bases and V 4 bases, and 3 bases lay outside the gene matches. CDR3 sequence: CASSRTGGMNTEAFF. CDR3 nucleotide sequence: TGCGCCAGCAGCAGGACAGGGGGGATGAACACTGAAGCTTTCTTT. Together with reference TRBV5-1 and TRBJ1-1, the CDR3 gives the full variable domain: KAGVTQTPRYLIKTRGQQVTLSCSPISGHRSVSWYQQTPGQGLQFLFEYFSETQRNKGNFPGRFSGRQFSNSRSEMNVSTLELGDSALYLCASSRTGGMNTEAFFGQGTRLTVV.

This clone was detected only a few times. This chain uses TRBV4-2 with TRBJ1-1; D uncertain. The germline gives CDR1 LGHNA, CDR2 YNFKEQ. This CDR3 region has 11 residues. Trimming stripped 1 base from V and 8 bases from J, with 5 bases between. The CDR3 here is CASSQGAEAFF. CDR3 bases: TGTGCCAGCAGCCAAGGGGCAGAAGCTTTCTTT.

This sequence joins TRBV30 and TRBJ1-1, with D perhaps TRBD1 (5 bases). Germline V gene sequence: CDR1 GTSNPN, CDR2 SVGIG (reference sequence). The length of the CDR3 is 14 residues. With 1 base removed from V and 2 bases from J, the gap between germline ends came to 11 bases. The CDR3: CAWSEGRDNTEAFF. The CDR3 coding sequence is TGTGCCTGGAGTGAGGGCAGGGATAACACTGAAGCTTTCTTT.

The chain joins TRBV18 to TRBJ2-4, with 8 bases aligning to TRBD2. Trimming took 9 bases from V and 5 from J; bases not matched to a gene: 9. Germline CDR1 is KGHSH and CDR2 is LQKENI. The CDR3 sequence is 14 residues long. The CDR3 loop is CASRRSGLENIQYF. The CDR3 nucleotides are TGTGCCAGTCGGCGTTCGGGACTAGAAAACATTCAGTACTTC. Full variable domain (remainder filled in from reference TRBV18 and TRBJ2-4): NAGVMQNPRHLVRRRGQEARLRCSPMKGHSHVYWYRQLPEEGLKFMVYLQKENIIDESGMPKERFSAEFPKEGPSILRIQQVVRGDSAAYFCASRRSGLENIQYFGAGTRLSVL.

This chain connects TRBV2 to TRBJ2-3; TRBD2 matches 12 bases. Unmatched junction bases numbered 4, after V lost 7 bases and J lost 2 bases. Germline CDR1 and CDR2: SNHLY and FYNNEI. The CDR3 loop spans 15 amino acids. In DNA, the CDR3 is TGTGCCAGCAACGGACTAGCGGGACCCACAGATACGCAGTATTTT. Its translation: CASNGLAGPTDTQYF.

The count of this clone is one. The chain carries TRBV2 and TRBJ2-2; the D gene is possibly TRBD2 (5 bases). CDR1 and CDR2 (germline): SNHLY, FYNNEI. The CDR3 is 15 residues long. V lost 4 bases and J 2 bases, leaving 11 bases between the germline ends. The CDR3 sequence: CASSGVRGNTGELFF. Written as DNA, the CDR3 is TGTGCCAGCAGTGGGGTTCGGGGAAACACCGGGGAGCTGTTTTTT.

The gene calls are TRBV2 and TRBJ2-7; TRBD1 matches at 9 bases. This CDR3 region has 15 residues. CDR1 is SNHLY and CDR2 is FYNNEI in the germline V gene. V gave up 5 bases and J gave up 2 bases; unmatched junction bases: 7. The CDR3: CASSPRDRATYEQYF. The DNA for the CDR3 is TGTGCCAGCAGTCCCCGGGACAGGGCTACCTACGAGCAGTACTTC.

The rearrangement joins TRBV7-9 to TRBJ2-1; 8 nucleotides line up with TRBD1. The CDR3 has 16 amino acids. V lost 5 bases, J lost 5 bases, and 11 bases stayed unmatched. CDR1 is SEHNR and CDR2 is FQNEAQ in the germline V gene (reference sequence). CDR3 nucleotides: TGTGCCAGCAGCGCGCCGACAGGGGCCCAAAACAATGAGCAGTTCTTC. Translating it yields CASSAPTGAQNNEQFF.

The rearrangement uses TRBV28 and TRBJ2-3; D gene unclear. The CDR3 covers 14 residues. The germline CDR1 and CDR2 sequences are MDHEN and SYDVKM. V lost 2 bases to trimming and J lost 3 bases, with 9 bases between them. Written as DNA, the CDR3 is TGTGCCAGCAGTTTAGCGGATCGAACAGATACGCAGTATTTT. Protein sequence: CASSLADRTDTQYF.

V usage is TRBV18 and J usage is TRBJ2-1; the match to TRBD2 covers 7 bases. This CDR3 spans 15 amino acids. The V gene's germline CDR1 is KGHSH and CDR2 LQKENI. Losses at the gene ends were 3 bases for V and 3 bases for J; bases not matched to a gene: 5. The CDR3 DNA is TGTGCCAGCTCACCCGAAACGGGAGGCTACAATGAGCAGTTCTTC. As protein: CASSPETGGYNEQFF.